Listed below are T cell receptor beta chains from one sample, sequenced in a study of T cells in Graves' hyperthyroidism and ophthalmopathy. TCRdb used MiXCR to reprocess the multiplex PCR reads, holding one entry per CDR3 protein. Of roughly 500,000 distinct CDR3 sequences in the sample, about 46% are singletons; the top ten hold around two fifths. Material for sequencing was peripheral blood or thyroid tissue (not recorded which). These receptor sequences come from an adult woman with Graves' disease, either hyperthyroidism or ophthalmopathy (not recorded which). Both conserved end residues are part of each CDR3.

CDR3aa	j_gene	v_gene
CATSVTGTYGYTF	TRBJ1-2	TRBV24-1
CASSLDSQYF	TRBJ2-5	TRBV7-2
CSVQSDTQYF	TRBJ2-3	TRBV29-1
CASSLADYGYTF	TRBJ1-2	TRBV7-9
CSASGASVDEQYF	TRBJ2-7	TRBV20-1
CASSLVQGAGEQYF	TRBJ2-7	TRBV7-3
CSAMLPGQGTSRETQYF	TRBJ2-5	TRBV20-1
CASSIKQGIGEKLFF	TRBJ1-4	TRBV7-3
CASTISTGSDTGELFF	TRBJ2-2	TRBV5-1
CASLAGGPYF	TRBJ2-7	TRBV2
CASSAQGGLAGYQETQYF	TRBJ2-5	TRBV10-2
CASSIGQGPQPQHF	TRBJ1-5	TRBV7-8
CASSEAGTGNQPQHF	TRBJ1-5	TRBV2
CASSRDGFETQYF	TRBJ2-5	TRBV19
CSVRGPTGELFF	TRBJ2-2	TRBV29-1
CASRWGFGSYEQYF	TRBJ2-7	TRBV7-2
CASKQGSNTGELFF	TRBJ2-2	TRBV19
CASSKQYLATNEKLFF	TRBJ1-4	TRBV4-2
CSARNNYGYTF	TRBJ1-2	TRBV20-1
CASHRGGFAGELFF	TRBJ2-2	TRBV19
CAATSGGGETQYF	TRBJ2-5	TRBV7-9
CASSVGEGNTIYF	TRBJ1-3	TRBV9
CASGQGARETQYF	TRBJ2-5	TRBV5-1